The 32 T cell receptor beta chains below were found in one sample sequenced in a study of T cells after posttransplantation cyclophosphamide. Profiling relied on immunoSEQ multiplex PCR, and the TCRdb table lists in-frame clones only, not all of them. The sample presents around 8,000 clones, none singletons. Cyclophosphamide on days +3 and +4 followed busulfan-fludarabine conditioning and a marrow graft. The starting material was PBMCs, obtained after allogeneic stem cell transplant with posttransplant cyclophosphamide. The receptors shown here come from a female patient in her fifties or sixties who received an allogeneic stem cell transplant from a related donor, was CMV-positive, and had no GVHD. Some of these T cells may belong to the graft donor.

By sample share, this clone is large. The gene calls are TRBV27 and TRBJ2-7; no reliable D call. V lost 6 bases and J lost 2, with 11 bases in between. Germline lookup yields CDR1 MNHEY and CDR2 SMNVEV (reference sequence). The CDR3 totals 13 residues. The CDR3 DNA sequence: TGTGCCAGCAGCCTATCGATAGCCTACGAGCAGTACTTC. Amino acids: CASSLSIAYEQYF.

This clone came up many times. This chain joins TRBV9 and TRBJ2-3; D remains ambiguous. V was cut by 3 bases and J by 2 bases, with 7 bases left in between. The CDR3 length is 13 residues. In germline, CDR1 is SGDLS, CDR2 YYNGEE. In DNA, the CDR3 is TGTGCCAGCAGCGGCAGATACACAGATACGCAGTATTTT. It translates to CASSGRYTDTQYF.

This clone was counted many times. This chain joins TRBV28 and TRBJ2-1, with a possible D match to TRBD1 (5 bases). The CDR3 runs to 15 residues. The V end lost 6 bases, the J end lost 4 bases, and 16 bases lay between the germline ends. Germline CDR1 reads MDHEN; CDR2 reads SYDVKM. The CDR3 spells CASSLGQGLYNEQFF. The CDR3 region has the DNA TGTGCCAGCAGCTTGGGGCAGGGCCTATACAATGAGCAGTTCTTC.

This clone has a count of ten or more. This chain links TRBV18 with TRBJ2-5; 7 nucleotides agree with TRBD2. There are 14 residues in the CDR3. The J segment lost 4 bases and the V segment lost 0 bases, leaving 2 bases of the junction unmatched. Germline CDR1 and CDR2: KGHSH and LQKENI. CDR3 residues: CASSPPGGGETQYF. The CDR3 nucleotides read TGTGCCAGCTCACCACCGGGCGGGGGAGAGACCCAGTACTTC.

This clone was found many times. The J gene is TRBJ1-3, the V gene TRBV7-3; D is uncertain. The CDR3 totals 16 residues. Germline V gene lookup returns CDR1 SGHTA and CDR2 FQGTGA. V was cut by 1 base and J by 4 bases, with 14 bases left in between. The CDR3 region has the DNA TGTGCCAGCAGCTTAAGGCCGGCGGAGTCGGGAAACACCATATATTTT. This codes for CASSLRPAESGNTIYF.

In this sample, this clone turned up many times. The chain is built from TRBV28 and TRBJ2-7; TRBD1 matches at 8 bases. Germline V gene sequence: CDR1 MDHEN, CDR2 SYDVKM. Trimming took 6 bases from V and 2 from J; bases not matched to a gene: 6. The CDR3 covers 14 residues. The CDR3 DNA sequence: TGTGCCAGCAGACCAACAGGGGGGACCTACGAGCAGTACTTC. It specifies CASRPTGGTYEQYF.

This clone appeared many times. The J gene is TRBJ1-1, the V gene TRBV18; D unclear. Germline V gene data show CDR1 as KGHSH and CDR2 as LQKENI. V lost 5 bases to trimming and J lost 0 bases, with 10 bases between them. This CDR3 contains 14 residues. The CDR3 DNA is TGTGCCAGCTCAAGGAGACAAGTGAACACTGAAGCTTTCTTT. Protein product: CASSRRQVNTEAFF.

V and J are TRBV28 and TRBJ2-5; 8 positions match TRBD2. The CDR3 spans 16 residues. Trimming took 3 bases from V and 2 from J; bases not matched to a gene: 8. Germline-derived CDR1 and CDR2 are MDHEN and SYDVKM. CDR3 in DNA: TGTGCCAGCAGTTTCCGGATAGCGGGGCTTCAAGAGACCCAGTACTTC. The encoded protein is CASSFRIAGLQETQYF.

This clone was detected ten times or more. The rearrangement joins TRBV7-9 to TRBJ2-7, with TRBD2 matching over 11 bases. The CDR3 totals 13 residues. The V gene end was trimmed by 5 bases and the J gene end by 6 bases; junction bases not matched to a gene: 3. Germline V gene sequence: CDR1 SEHNR, CDR2 FQNEAQ (reference sequence). The CDR3 DNA sequence: TGTGCCAGCAGCATTAGCGGGAGGGTCGAGCAGTACTTC. Its protein product is CASSISGRVEQYF. Complete variable domain (other parts from reference TRBV7-9 and TRBJ2-7): DTGVSQNPRHKITKRGQNVTFRCDPISEHNRLYWYRQTLGQGPEFLTYFQNEAQLEKSRLLSDRFSAERPKGSFSTLEIQRTEQGDSAMYLCASSISGRVEQYFGPGTRLTVT.

This clone has at least ten counts. The chain uses TRBV5-6 and TRBJ2-3, with TRBD2 identical over 9 bases. From germline, CDR1 is SGHDT and CDR2 YYEEEE. V shed 1 base and J 1 base; nucleotides not matched to a gene: 7. This CDR3 contains 17 residues. The CDR3 is CASSLTWEREGTDTQYF. CDR3 in DNA: TGTGCCAGCAGCTTGACCTGGGAGCGGGAGGGCACAGATACGCAGTATTTT.

This clone was counted a few times. In nucleotides, the CDR3 is TGCGCCAGCAGCTTTAGTGAGGGCTCAGATACGCAGTATTTT. Translation gives CASSFSEGSDTQYF. The rearrangement uses TRBV5-1 and TRBJ2-3; D may be TRBD2 (5 bases). Trimming cost V 2 bases and J 4 bases, with 11 bases left between them. The CDR3 is 14 amino acids. Per germline, CDR1 SGHRS and CDR2 YFSETQ.

There are many counts of this clone. This sequence joins TRBV28 and TRBJ2-7, with D perhaps TRBD2 (6 bases). CDR1 MDHEN and CDR2 SYDVKM come from the germline V gene. The length of the CDR3 is 14 residues. The ends were cut back, 2 bases at V and 2 bases at J, with 10 bases in the middle. This chain's CDR3 is CASSLGAGPYEQYF. In DNA, the CDR3 is TGTGCCAGCAGTTTAGGGGCGGGGCCCTACGAGCAGTACTTC.

This clone was recorded at least ten times. The CDR3: CAGKGQVSTDTQYF. CDR3 DNA sequence: TGTGCCGGAAAGGGTCAGGTTAGCACAGATACGCAGTATTTT. V is TRBV2 and J is TRBJ2-3; D ambiguous. Germline assignment: CDR1 SNHLY and CDR2 FYNNEI. The CDR3 is made up of 14 amino acids. The V gene lost 11 bases and the J gene lost 0 bases, with 15 bases spanning the gap.

This clone was counted ten times or more. The J gene is TRBJ2-1, the V gene TRBV11-2, with 7 bases that match TRBD1. The CDR3 covers 11 residues. CDR1 is SGHAT, CDR2 FQNNGV, per germline. The J segment lost 14 bases and the V segment lost 4 bases, leaving 5 bases of the junction unmatched. As DNA, the CDR3 is TGTGCCAGCAGCTCAGGGGGTCTTGAGTTCTTC. The encoded protein is CASSSGGLEFF.

This clone appeared many times. The chain employs TRBV15 and TRBJ2-1; 8 bases align to TRBD2. This CDR3 is built from 18 residues. V shed 0 bases and J 4 bases; nucleotides not matched to a gene: 11. Germline CDR1 reads LNHNV; CDR2 reads YYDKDF (reference sequence). In DNA, the CDR3 is TGTGCCACCAGCAGAGATCCAGCCCCGGGACTAGTGTACAATGAGCAGTTCTTC. It codes for CATSRDPAPGLVYNEQFF.

This clone was seen at least ten times. The chain carries TRBV5-6 and TRBJ2-3; no reliable D call. This CDR3 is 11 amino acids long. V gave up 3 bases and J gave up 4 bases, with 3 bases separating them. Germline CDR1 reads SGHDT; CDR2 reads YYEEEE. The CDR3 is CASSSADTQYF. The CDR3 DNA sequence: TGTGCCAGCAGCTCCGCAGATACGCAGTATTTT. Filled out from reference TRBV5-6 and TRBJ2-3, the complete variable domain reads DAGVTQSPTHLIKTRGQQVTLRCSPKSGHDTVSWYQQALGQGPQFIFQYYEEEERQRGNFPDRFSGHQFPNYSSELNVNALLLGDSALYLCASSSADTQYFGPGTRLTVL.

The sample holds many counts of this clone. V and J are TRBV9 and TRBJ2-1; D perhaps matches TRBD2 (6 bases). V lost 3 bases and J 6 bases, leaving 13 bases between the germline ends. CDR3 length: 14 residues. Germline loops: CDR1 SGDLS, CDR2 YYNGEE. CDR3 region: CASSGTTPFNEQFF. The CDR3 DNA follows: TGTGCCAGCAGCGGGACTACGCCATTCAATGAGCAGTTCTTC.

This clone was seen ten or more times. The chain employs TRBV9 and TRBJ2-3, with no clear D. This CDR3 spans 14 amino acids. V lost 3 bases, J lost 0 bases, and 8 bases lay in between. CDR1 and CDR2 (germline): SGDLS, YYNGEE. The CDR3 nucleotides are TGTGCCAGCAGCGGAGCGAAAAGCACAGATACGCAGTATTTT. It codes for CASSGAKSTDTQYF.

This clone was found a few times. V is TRBV4-1 and J is TRBJ1-5; D perhaps matches TRBD1 (6 bases). Trimming took 2 bases from V and 7 from J, leaving 21 bases between them. CDR1 and CDR2 from the germline V gene are MGHRA and YSYEKL. CDR3 length equals 17 residues. The CDR3 nucleotides read TGCGCCAGCAGCCAACCTACCGGGACCCCAAGGGGGCAGCCCCAGCATTTT. Protein sequence: CASSQPTGTPRGQPQHF.

This clone has ten or more counts. The chain combines TRBV5-5 with TRBJ2-7, with 10 bases aligning to TRBD1. The CDR3 runs 16 residues. CDR1 SGHKS and CDR2 YYEKEE come from the germline V gene (reference sequence). Unmatched junction bases numbered 6, after V lost 0 bases and J lost 3 bases. CDR3 in amino acids: CASSLGSTGGFYEQYF. The CDR3 DNA is TGTGCCAGCAGCTTGGGGTCGACAGGGGGCTTCTACGAGCAGTACTTC. Based on the CDR3 plus reference TRBV5-5 and TRBJ2-7, the full variable domain is DAGVTQSPTHLIKTRGQQVTLRCSPISGHKSVSWYQQVLGQGPQFIFQYYEKEERGRGNFPDRFSARQFPNYSSELNVNALLLGDSALYLCASSLGSTGGFYEQYFGPGTRLTVT.

There are many counts of this clone. The V and J genes are TRBV6-6 and TRBJ2-7; 8 positions agree with TRBD1. The J segment lost 1 base and the V segment lost 7 bases, leaving 9 bases of the junction unmatched. Germline values: CDR1 MNHNY, CDR2 SVGAGI (reference sequence). This CDR3 is 15 amino acids long. CDR3 nucleotides: TGTGCCAGCACCCTCGGACAGGGATTGTCCTACGAGCAGTACTTC. Protein product: CASTLGQGLSYEQYF.

Many counts were recorded for this clone. The genes are TRBV27 and TRBJ2-7, with D possibly TRBD1 on 5 matching bases. The CDR3 totals 14 residues. Germline V lookup: CDR1 MNHEY, CDR2 SMNVEV (reference sequence). The V end lost 3 bases, the J end lost 2 bases, and 11 bases lay between the germline ends. The DNA for the CDR3 is TGTGCCAGCAGTTTCTCCCAGGGCACCTACGAGCAGTACTTC. Translating gives CASSFSQGTYEQYF.

Ten or more counts support this clone. The DNA for the CDR3 is TGTGCCAGCAGCTTAGCGGACCCGGGACAGGGGCAGATTGAGCAGTTCTTC. Its translation is CASSLADPGQGQIEQFF. The V and J genes are TRBV7-3 and TRBJ2-1; TRBD1 matches 10 bases. Losses at the gene ends were 2 bases for V and 9 bases for J; bases not matched to a gene: 13. Germline CDR1 SGHTA, CDR2 FQGTGA. CDR3 size: 17 residues.

This clone was recorded many times. The chain uses TRBV7-2 and TRBJ1-3; TRBD1 matches 7 bases. CDR3 size: 14 residues. Losses at the gene ends were 8 bases for V and 0 bases for J; bases not matched to a gene: 4. Germline V gene lookup returns CDR1 SGHTA and CDR2 FQGNSA. The CDR3 is CASQTGISGNTIYF. CDR3 DNA: TGTGCCAGCCAGACAGGGATCTCTGGAAACACCATATATTTT.

By its share, this clone is medium-sized (0.01 to 0.1%). The chain joins TRBV5-6 to TRBJ1-1; TRBD1 is a possible D gene (5 bases). V lost 5 bases and J 8 bases, leaving 19 bases between the germline ends. Germline V lookup: CDR1 SGHDT, CDR2 YYEEEE. The CDR3 is 14 residues long. The CDR3 coding sequence is TGTGCCAGCAGTCTCGGACACGGGTCAAGGGAAGCTTTCTTT. This encodes CASSLGHGSREAFF.

Sample share makes this clone medium-sized. The chain carries TRBV7-2 and TRBJ2-7; 9 nucleotides agree with TRBD2. CDR1 is SGHTA, CDR2 FQGNSA, per germline. J lost 0 bases, V lost 0 bases, and 3 bases had no gene match. CDR3 size: 16 residues. The CDR3 is CASSLASTSGSYEQYF. The CDR3 coding sequence is TGTGCCAGCAGCTTAGCATCGACTAGCGGCTCCTACGAGCAGTACTTC.

This clone was counted at least ten times. The rearrangement links TRBV12-3 or TRBV12-4 to TRBJ1-1; D not resolved. CDR3 length: 12 amino acids. The V and J ends lost 7 bases and 3 bases respectively, with 9 bases between them. CDR3 DNA: TGTGCCAGCACGGAACAGTACACTGAAGCTTTCTTT. This translates into CASTEQYTEAFF.

In its sample, this clone was seen many times. The chain uses TRBV24-1 and TRBJ2-6; no clear D. The CDR3 is made up of 15 amino acids. Per the germline V gene, CDR1 is KGHDR and CDR2 is SFDVKD. V lost 3 bases and J 4 bases, leaving 9 bases between the germline ends. The CDR3 loop is CATSDPQLGANVLTF. Written as DNA, the CDR3 is TGTGCCACCAGTGATCCACAGTTGGGGGCCAACGTCCTGACTTTC.

The chain combines TRBV11-2 with TRBJ1-5, with a possible D match to TRBD1 (6 bases). Germline V gene data show CDR1 as SGHAT and CDR2 as FQNNGV. The CDR3 consists of 18 residues. V was trimmed by 0 bases and J by 2 bases, leaving 17 bases between them. In nucleotides, the CDR3 is TGTGCCAGCAGCTTAGATGGAGGGGGGGGTTTTGGCAATCAGCCCCAGCATTTT. Translating it yields CASSLDGGGGFGNQPQHF. The whole variable domain, filled in from reference TRBV11-2 and TRBJ1-5, reads EAGVAQSPRYKIIEKRQSVAFWCNPISGHATLYWYQQILGQGPKLLIQFQNNGVVDDSQLPKDRFSAERLKGVDSTLKIQPAKLEDSAVYLCASSLDGGGGFGNQPQHFGDGTRLSIL.

This clone was observed at least ten times. The chain uses TRBV15 and TRBJ2-3, with D perhaps TRBD1 (5 bases). The ends were cut back, 3 bases at V and 4 bases at J, with 20 bases in the middle. CDR1 LNHNV and CDR2 YYDKDF come from the germline V gene (reference sequence). The length of the CDR3 is 17 residues. The DNA of the CDR3 is TGTGCCACCAGCAGGGAAAGTTCAGGGCTAATCCCAGATACGCAGTATTTT. Its translation: CATSRESSGLIPDTQYF.

This clone was counted ten times or more. The rearrangement uses TRBV6-1 and TRBJ1-2; 9 bases fit TRBD1. The CDR3 length is 17 residues. V dropped 1 base and J dropped 6; count of bases not matched to a gene: 12. Germline CDR1 reads MNHNS; CDR2 reads SASEGT. CDR3 residues: CASSEGGTGLGSDGYTF. Written as DNA, the CDR3 is TGTGCCAGCAGTGAAGGGGGGACAGGGCTTGGGTCGGATGGCTACACCTTC.

This clone showed up many times. The rearrangement uses TRBV11-2 and TRBJ2-5; the match to TRBD2 covers 10 bases. J gave up 3 bases and V 4 bases, and 2 bases lay outside the gene matches. Germline V CDR1 and CDR2: SGHAT, FQNNGV. The CDR3 extends over 14 amino acids. CDR3: CASSSTSGEETQYF. In DNA, the CDR3 is TGTGCCAGCAGCTCTACTAGCGGGGAAGAGACCCAGTACTTC.